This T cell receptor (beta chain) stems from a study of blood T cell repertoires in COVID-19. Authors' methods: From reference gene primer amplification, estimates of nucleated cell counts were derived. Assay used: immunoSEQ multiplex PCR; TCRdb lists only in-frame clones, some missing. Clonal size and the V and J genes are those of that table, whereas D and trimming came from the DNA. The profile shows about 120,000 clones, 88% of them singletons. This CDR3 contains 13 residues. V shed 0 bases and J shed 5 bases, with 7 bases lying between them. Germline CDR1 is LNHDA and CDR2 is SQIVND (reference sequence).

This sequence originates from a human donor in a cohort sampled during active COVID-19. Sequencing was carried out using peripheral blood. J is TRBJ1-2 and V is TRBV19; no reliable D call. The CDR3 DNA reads TGTGCCAGTAGTATAGAGGGAGAGTATGGCTACACCTTC. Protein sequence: CASSIEGEYGYTF.